These 12 T cell receptor beta chains originate from one sample sequenced in a study of early T cells in non-severe SARS-CoV-2 infection. Using its own MiXCR run on the 5' RACE reads, TCRdb lists one record per CDR3 protein. The sample lists almost 30,000 distinct CDR3 sequences; under 6% were seen once. Sequencing was carried out using whole blood. The receptors come from an adult who was a healthcare worker with PCR-confirmed SARS-CoV-2 infection or an uninfected control (not recorded which).

V is TRBV5-1 and J is TRBJ2-5; TRBD1 or TRBD2 may be the D gene (5 bases each). The CDR3 covers 15 residues. The V and J ends lost 0 bases and 3 bases respectively, with 12 bases between them. Germline V gene lookup returns CDR1 SGHRS and CDR2 YFSETQ. CDR3 bases: TGCGCCAGCAGCTTGGGCATAGTGGGGGAAGAGACCCAGTACTTC. This sequence encodes CASSLGIVGEETQYF.

In its sample, this clonotype was seen a few times. The chain links TRBV12-3 or TRBV12-4 to TRBJ1-5; D is uncertain. The V and J ends lost 6 bases and 4 bases respectively, with 13 bases between them. The CDR3 contains 14 residues. The CDR3 loop reads CASSARRDNQPQHF. Written as DNA, the CDR3 is TGTGCCAGCAGCGCTAGGCGGGATAATCAGCCCCAGCATTTT.

This clonotype came up many times. The J gene is TRBJ1-1, the V gene TRBV7-2; D gene uncertain. The CDR3 spans 14 residues. V was clipped by 5 bases and J by 14 bases, with 24 bases between them. Per germline, CDR1 SGHTA and CDR2 FQGNSA. CDR3 protein: CASSMSQRPHMWFF. The CDR3 DNA follows: TGTGCCAGCAGCATGTCCCAGCGGCCGCATATGTGGTTCTTT.

The chain couples TRBV7-2 to TRBJ2-3, with D unresolved. The CDR3 consists of 14 residues. Trimming shortened V by 0 bases and J by 4 bases, and 8 bases separated the two germline ends. CDR1 is SGHTA, CDR2 FQGNSA, per germline. Written as DNA, the CDR3 is TGTGCCAGCAGCTTAGCTGGATCCCCAGATACGCAGTATTTT. Translated, it gives CASSLAGSPDTQYF.

The table lists this clonotype with many counts. The rearrangement joins TRBV10-3 to TRBJ1-5, with TRBD1 as a possible D gene (6 bases). The CDR3 covers 14 residues. The germline V gene encodes CDR1 ENHRY and CDR2 SYGVKD. V was cut by 3 bases and J by 4 bases, with 10 bases left in between. The CDR3 sequence is CAISDRTENQPQHF. CDR3 sequence (DNA): TGTGCCATCAGTGATAGGACAGAGAATCAGCCCCAGCATTTT.

This clonotype came up a few times. This chain uses TRBV24-1 with TRBJ2-6; D perhaps matches TRBD1 (6 bases). V shed 10 bases and J shed 0 bases, with 12 bases lying between them. Germline CDR1 is KGHDR and CDR2 is SFDVKD. This CDR3 is built from 15 residues. DNA for the CDR3: TGTGCCACAGGCGACAGGAGCTCTGGGGCCAACGTCCTGACTTTC. Its protein is CATGDRSSGANVLTF.

Relative to its sample, this clonotype is medium-sized. The CDR3 DNA sequence: TGTGCCAGCAGTTTTCAGGGGCCACGATCTGGCGTTACCTTC. It translates to CASSFQGPRSGVTF. The V and J genes are TRBV27 and TRBJ1-2; D possibly corresponds to TRBD1 (6 bases). The germline V gene encodes CDR1 MNHEY and CDR2 SMNVEV (reference sequence). V dropped 3 bases and J dropped 14 bases, with 22 bases sitting between them. CDR3 size: 14 residues.

V and J are TRBV4-2 and TRBJ2-3, with D perhaps matching TRBD2 (7 bases). The CDR3 has 17 amino acids. The germline gives CDR1 LGHNA, CDR2 YNFKEQ. Trimming took 2 bases from V and 6 from J, leaving 21 bases between them. The CDR3 nucleotides are TGTGCCAGCAGCCAACCACCAGTGGGTGGGGGGGCCGATACGCAGTATTTT. This translates into CASSQPPVGGGADTQYF.

This clonotype came up many times. The chain employs TRBV19 and TRBJ2-1; TRBD2 agrees at 10 bases. CDR3 length: 17 residues. Per the germline V gene, CDR1 is LNHDA and CDR2 is SQIVND (reference sequence). The V gene end was trimmed by 5 bases and the J gene end by 7 bases; junction bases not matched to a gene: 14. Here the CDR3 reads CASSAIWGAGGINEQFF. The CDR3 DNA sequence: TGTGCCAGTAGTGCGATTTGGGGAGCGGGGGGGATAAATGAGCAGTTCTTC.

At least ten counts were recorded for this clonotype. The chain combines TRBV4-3 with TRBJ1-3, with no clear D. V lost 4 bases and J lost 2, with 18 bases in between. CDR3 length: 17 amino acids. The germline CDR1 and CDR2 sequences are LGHNA and YSLEER. CDR3 amino acids: CASSPSAGVGAGNTIYF. CDR3 bases: TGCGCCAGCAGCCCCTCAGCAGGAGTTGGCGCTGGAAACACCATATATTTT.

J is TRBJ1-5 and V is TRBV19; D is ambiguous. The V gene's germline CDR1 is LNHDA and CDR2 SQIVND (reference sequence). Trimming cost V 5 bases and J 4 bases, with 12 bases left between them. This CDR3 region has 14 residues. Here the CDR3 reads CASSADSGNQPQHF. The CDR3 DNA reads as TGTGCCAGTAGTGCCGACTCGGGTAATCAGCCCCAGCATTTT.

The table lists this clonotype with many counts. The chain combines TRBV21-1 with TRBJ2-5. TRBV21-1 is classified as a pseudogene. The CDR3 is 18 residues long. CDR3 sequence reads: CASSKSAASVGPQEDQYF. The CDR3 bases are TGTGCCAGCAGCAAAAGCGCTGCATCGGTAGGACCTCAAGAGGACCAGTACTTC.